The 11 T cell receptor beta chains in this list originate from one sample, sequenced in a study of shared clonotypes between healthy human individuals. Method: immunoSEQ multiplex PCR; TCRdb's copy keeps in-frame clones and lacks some. The data contain about 180,000 clones, just under 95% of them singletons. Sequenced sample: naive CD4+ T cells sorted from blood. Subset given: CD45RA+ positively selected. The receptors were sampled from a woman aged 25 to 39 in good health.

The rearrangement joins TRBV2 to TRBJ2-1; a possible D gene is TRBD2 (6 bases). V lost 6 bases and J 4 bases, leaving 10 bases between the germline ends. The length of the CDR3 is 13 residues. CDR1 is SNHLY, CDR2 FYNNEI, per germline. CDR3 sequence (DNA): TGTGCCAGCAGGGAGACTAGTTACAATGAGCAGTTCTTC. It specifies CASRETSYNEQFF.

The chain uses TRBV7-9 and TRBJ1-1; D may be TRBD1 (6 bases). V gave up 5 bases and J gave up 5 bases, with 15 bases separating them. The CDR3 runs 14 residues. The V gene's germline CDR1 is SEHNR and CDR2 FQNEAQ (reference sequence). The CDR3 DNA follows: TGTGCCAGCAGCCCGAGGGGGTCGGGGACTGAAGCTTTCTTT. Its translation is CASSPRGSGTEAFF.

The chain employs TRBV10-3 and TRBJ1-5; D unclear. The V end was cut by 9 bases, the J end by 5 bases, with 11 bases between. Germline-derived CDR1 and CDR2 are ENHRY and SYGVKD. This CDR3 is 12 amino acids long. CDR3 loop: CAISDGYQPQHF. The CDR3 region has the DNA TGTGCCATTTCGGACGGATATCAGCCCCAGCATTTT.

The V gene is TRBV6-6, the J gene TRBJ2-2; D uncertain. The V and J ends lost 2 bases and 6 bases respectively, with 1 base between them. There are 11 residues in the CDR3. CDR1 is MNHNY and CDR2 is SVGAGI in the germline V gene (reference sequence). CDR3 DNA: TGTGCCAGCAGTTACGCCGGGGAGCTGTTTTTT. It translates to CASSYAGELFF.

This chain's CDR3 is CASSVQGASTEAFF. Here the CDR3 DNA reads TGTGCCAGCAGCGTACAGGGGGCGTCCACTGAAGCTTTCTTT. This chain uses TRBV9 with TRBJ1-1; 8 bases agree with TRBD1. Germline V gene data show CDR1 as SGDLS and CDR2 as YYNGEE. The V gene end was trimmed by 1 base and the J gene end by 4 bases; junction bases not matched to a gene: 3. The CDR3 covers 14 residues.

This sequence joins TRBV5-6 and TRBJ1-2; D ambiguous. CDR3 length: 12 amino acids. V gave up 0 bases and J gave up 6 bases, with 6 bases separating them. Germline V gene sequence: CDR1 SGHDT, CDR2 YYEEEE. The CDR3 here is CASSLVADGYTF. The CDR3 DNA reads TGTGCCAGCAGCTTGGTGGCGGATGGCTACACCTTC.

This clone has just one count. The V and J genes are TRBV29-1 and TRBJ1-2; D call uncertain. Germline V gene lookup returns CDR1 SQVTM and CDR2 ANQGSEA. The V gene lost 3 bases and the J gene lost 3 bases, with 8 bases spanning the gap. CDR3 size: 12 residues. The CDR3 DNA follows: TGCAGCGTTGATGAAGGATACTATGGCTACACCTTC. Its translation is CSVDEGYYGYTF.

V gene TRBV29-1 combines with J gene TRBJ2-7, with 11 bases that match TRBD1. Germline CDR1 reads SQVTM; CDR2 reads ANQGSEA. This CDR3 comprises 14 residues. The ends lost 4 bases at V and 7 bases at J; junction bases unmatched: 9. The CDR3, as DNA: TGCAGCGTTGGCCCCCCCCGGGACAGGGGGGAGCAGTACTTC. The encoded protein is CSVGPPRDRGEQYF.

The gene calls are TRBV5-1 and TRBJ1-1; TRBD1 is a possible D gene (6 bases). The CDR3 length is 16 residues. CDR1 and CDR2 from the germline V gene are SGHRS and YFSETQ. V lost 0 bases, J lost 3 bases, and 15 bases lay in between. The CDR3, as DNA: TGCGCCAGCAGCTTGGAGTCTACTAAGGGGGACACTGAAGCTTTCTTT. Translation: CASSLESTKGDTEAFF.

CDR3 sequence (DNA): TGTGCCAGCAGTTCTGGACAGGCAACCGGGGAGCTGTTTTTT. Translation gives CASSSGQATGELFF. This chain connects TRBV27 to TRBJ2-2, with 7 bases identical to TRBD1. This CDR3 has 14 residues. J was trimmed by 5 bases and V by 4 bases; bases with no gene match: 4. Looked up from germline, CDR1 is MNHEY and CDR2 is SMNVEV (reference sequence).

The V and J genes are TRBV6-5 and TRBJ1-2; a weak D match, TRBD1 (6 bases). CDR1 and CDR2 from the germline V gene are MNHEY and SVGAGI. The V end lost 5 bases, the J end lost 3 bases, and 16 bases lay between the germline ends. The CDR3 is made up of 15 amino acids. CDR3 sequence: CASSKSQQGHYGYTF. CDR3 bases: TGTGCCAGCAGTAAATCCCAACAGGGACACTATGGCTACACCTTC.